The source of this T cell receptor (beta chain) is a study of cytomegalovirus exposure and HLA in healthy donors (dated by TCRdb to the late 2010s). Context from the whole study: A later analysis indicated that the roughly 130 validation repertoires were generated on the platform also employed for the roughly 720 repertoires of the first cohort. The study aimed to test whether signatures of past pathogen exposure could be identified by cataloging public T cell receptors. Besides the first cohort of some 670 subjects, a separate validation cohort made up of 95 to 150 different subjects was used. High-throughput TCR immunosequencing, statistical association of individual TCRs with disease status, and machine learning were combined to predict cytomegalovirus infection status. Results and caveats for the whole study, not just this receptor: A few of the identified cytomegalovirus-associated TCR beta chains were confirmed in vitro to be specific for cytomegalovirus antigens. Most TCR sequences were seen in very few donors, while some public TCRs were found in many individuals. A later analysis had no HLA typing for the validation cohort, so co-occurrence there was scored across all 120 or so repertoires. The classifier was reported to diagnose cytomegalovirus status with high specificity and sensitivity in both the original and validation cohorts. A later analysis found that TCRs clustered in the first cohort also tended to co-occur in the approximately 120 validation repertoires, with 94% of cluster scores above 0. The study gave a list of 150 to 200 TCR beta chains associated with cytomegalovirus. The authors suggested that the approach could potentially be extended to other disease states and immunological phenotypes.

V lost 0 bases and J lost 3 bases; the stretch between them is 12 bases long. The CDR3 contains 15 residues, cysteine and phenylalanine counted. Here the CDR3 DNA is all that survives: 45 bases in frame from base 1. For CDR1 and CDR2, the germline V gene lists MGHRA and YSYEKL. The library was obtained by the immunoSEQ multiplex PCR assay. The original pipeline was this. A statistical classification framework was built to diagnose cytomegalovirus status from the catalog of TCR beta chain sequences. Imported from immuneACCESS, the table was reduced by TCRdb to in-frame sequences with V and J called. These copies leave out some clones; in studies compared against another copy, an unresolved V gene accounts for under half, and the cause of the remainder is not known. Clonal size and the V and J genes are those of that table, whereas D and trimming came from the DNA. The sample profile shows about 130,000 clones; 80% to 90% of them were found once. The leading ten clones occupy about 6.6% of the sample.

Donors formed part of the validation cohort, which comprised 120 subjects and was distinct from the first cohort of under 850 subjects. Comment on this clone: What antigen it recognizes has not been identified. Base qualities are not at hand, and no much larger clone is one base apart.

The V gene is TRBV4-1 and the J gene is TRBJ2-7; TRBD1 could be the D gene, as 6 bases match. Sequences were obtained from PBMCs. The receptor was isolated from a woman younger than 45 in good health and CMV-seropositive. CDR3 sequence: CASSQETTGSYEQYF. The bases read TGCGCCAGCAGCCAAGAAACTACAGGGAGCTACGAGCAGTACTTC.